Listed here are 29 T cell receptor beta chains from one sample, sequenced in a study of blood T cell repertoires in COVID-19. The protocol was immunoSEQ multiplex PCR, while the TCRdb copy is restricted to in-frame clones and leaves out a portion. The table has 260,000 or so clones, under 90% seen once. Material: PBMCs or T cells enriched from blood (not recorded which). These TCRs come from a middle-aged woman who had been exposed to COVID-19.

The V call is TRBV7-3, the J call TRBJ2-3; 8 positions match TRBD1. The CDR3 spans 16 residues. The J segment lost 4 bases and the V segment lost 2 bases, leaving 8 bases of the junction unmatched. From germline, CDR1 is SGHTA and CDR2 FQGTGA. The CDR3 reads CASSLGSRGQADTQYF. The CDR3 DNA reads TGTGCCAGCAGCTTAGGTTCCAGGGGGCAGGCAGATACGCAGTATTTT.

V and J are TRBV18 and TRBJ2-1, with 9 bases fitting TRBD2. This CDR3 region has 17 residues. Germline-derived CDR1 and CDR2 are KGHSH and LQKENI. V shed 6 bases and J 0 bases; nucleotides not matched to a gene: 9. CDR3 sequence (DNA): TGTGCCAGCTCTGAGCGGGGGGCCTCAAACTCCTACAATGAGCAGTTCTTC. Residues: CASSERGASNSYNEQFF.

The rearrangement uses TRBV7-9 and TRBJ1-2; TRBD1 agrees at 8 bases. The V and J ends lost 4 bases and 5 bases, in that order; junction bases with no gene match: 9. Germline CDR1 is SEHNR and CDR2 is FQNEAQ (reference sequence). CDR3 length: 15 amino acids. The CDR3 DNA reads TGTGCCAGCAGCTACGGTTACGGGACAGGATATGGCTACACCTTC. This encodes CASSYGYGTGYGYTF.

V and J are TRBV12-3 or TRBV12-4 and TRBJ2-1; D is unclear. The CDR3 runs to 11 residues. Trimming pared 4 bases from V and 9 bases from J, leaving 7 bases between. The CDR3 loop reads CASSSGGEQFF. DNA of the CDR3: TGTGCCAGCAGTTCGGGTGGTGAGCAGTTCTTC.

This clone was counted a few times. The CDR3 region is CASSPFWDSVYGYTF. The CDR3 DNA follows: TGTGCCAGCAGCCCCTTCTGGGACAGCGTCTATGGCTACACCTTC. The chain has TRBV14 and TRBJ1-2, with 7 bases fitting TRBD1. The CDR3 spans 15 residues. The germline CDR1 and CDR2 sequences are SGHDN and FVKESK. Trimming at V came to 4 bases and at J to 4 bases, leaving 9 bases not matched to a gene.

CDR3 in amino acids: CASSSRDFHNEQFF. CDR3 coding DNA: TGTGCCAGCAGTTCCCGGGACTTTCACAATGAGCAGTTCTTC. V gene TRBV6-5 combines with J gene TRBJ2-1; D perhaps matches TRBD2 (6 bases). CDR3 size: 14 residues. V lost 4 bases and J lost 5, with 12 bases in between. CDR1 MNHEY and CDR2 SVGAGI come from the germline V gene.

For the CDR3, the DNA is TGTGCCAGCAGCCAAGAGAAAACAGCAGGCGGGGGTTTAAGGGGTAGCTCCTACAATGAGCAGTTCTTC. This encodes CASSQEKTAGGGLRGSSYNEQFF. The chain couples TRBV4-2 to TRBJ2-1; 7 bases map to TRBD2. V lost 0 bases, J lost 0 bases, and 23 bases stayed unmatched. In germline, CDR1 is LGHNA, CDR2 YNFKEQ. The CDR3 runs 23 residues.

This chain uses TRBV11-1 with TRBJ1-1, with D perhaps TRBD1 (5 bases). V lost 5 bases, J lost 9 bases, and 19 bases lay in between. The CDR3 runs 14 residues. Germline V gene sequence: CDR1 SGHAT, CDR2 FQDESV (reference sequence). In DNA, the CDR3 is TGTGCCAGCAGCCCAGGACAAGTCGACCGGAAAGCTTTCTTT. Amino acid sequence: CASSPGQVDRKAFF.

This chain joins TRBV5-8 and TRBJ2-1; TRBD2 matches at 10 bases. The V and J ends lost 2 bases and 8 bases, in that order; junction bases with no gene match: 7. Per germline, CDR1 SGHTS and CDR2 YDEGEE. This CDR3 spans 15 amino acids. The CDR3 coding sequence is TGTGCCAGCAGCTTCCAAGCGGGGGGGCTCGATGAGCAGTTCTTC. Its translation is CASSFQAGGLDEQFF.

The CDR3 protein is CASSVGLAGASGTGELFF. CDR3 DNA sequence: TGTGCCAGCAGCGTAGGACTAGCGGGGGCATCGGGCACCGGGGAGCTGTTTTTT. The chain has TRBV9 and TRBJ2-2, with 12 bases aligning to TRBD2. Germline-derived CDR1 and CDR2 are SGDLS and YYNGEE. The CDR3 consists of 18 residues. The V and J ends lost 0 bases and 4 bases, in that order; junction bases with no gene match: 7.

In this sample, this clone turned up a few times. The chain employs TRBV2 and TRBJ2-1; D is possibly TRBD2 (5 bases). Germline CDR1 and CDR2: SNHLY and FYNNEI. This CDR3 has 13 amino acids. Trimming shortened V by 6 bases and J by 3 bases, and 9 bases separated the two germline ends. Here the CDR3 reads CASSPGLYNEQFF. The CDR3 region has the DNA TGTGCCAGCAGCCCCGGACTCTACAATGAGCAGTTCTTC.

The chain couples TRBV11-2 to TRBJ2-5, with 10 positions matching TRBD2. Germline-derived CDR1 and CDR2 are SGHAT and FQNNGV. CDR3 size: 15 residues. V trimming: 3 bases; J trimming: 2 bases; junction bases outside the gene matches: 3. As DNA, the CDR3 is TGTGCCAGCAGCTTTAGCGGGGGGCCACAAGAGACCCAGTACTTC. Amino acid sequence: CASSFSGGPQETQYF. Combining the CDR3 with reference TRBV11-2 and TRBJ2-5 gives the whole variable domain EAGVAQSPRYKIIEKRQSVAFWCNPISGHATLYWYQQILGQGPKLLIQFQNNGVVDDSQLPKDRFSAERLKGVDSTLKIQPAKLEDSAVYLCASSFSGGPQETQYFGPGTRLLVL.

The chain is built from TRBV30 and TRBJ1-2, with unresolved D. The germline gives CDR1 GTSNPN, CDR2 SVGIG (reference sequence). The CDR3 extends over 13 amino acids. V was shortened by 0 bases and J by 2 bases, with 7 bases between the two germline ends. CDR3 DNA: TGTGCCTGGAGTGTAACAGCAAACTATGGCTACACCTTC. Translated: CAWSVTANYGYTF.

The J gene is TRBJ2-6, the V gene TRBV7-9; 9 bases are a match to TRBD1. Unmatched junction bases numbered 15, after V lost 5 bases and J lost 4 bases. The CDR3 is made up of 19 amino acids. Germline V gene lookup returns CDR1 SEHNR and CDR2 FQNEAQ (reference sequence). Here the CDR3 DNA reads TGTGCCAGCAGCCCTAGAACCGGGACAGGGTTAGGGGGGGCCAACGTCCTGACTTTC. It encodes CASSPRTGTGLGGANVLTF.

This chain connects TRBV3-1 (or the pseudogene TRBV3-2) to TRBJ2-1; TRBD2 matches 11 bases. After removal of 4 bases from V and 5 bases from J, the junction contained 4 bases not matched to a gene. CDR3 length: 15 residues. Per germline, CDR1 LGHDT and CDR2 YNNKEL (reference sequence). The CDR3 spells CASSPLAGANNEQFF. CDR3 in DNA: TGTGCCAGCAGCCCACTAGCGGGGGCTAACAATGAGCAGTTCTTC.

The chain employs TRBV30 and TRBJ2-2; 9 bases match TRBD1. The length of the CDR3 is 13 residues. The germline V gene has CDR1 GTSNPN and CDR2 SVGIG (reference sequence). The J segment lost 6 bases and the V segment lost 8 bases, leaving 7 bases of the junction unmatched. The CDR3 coding sequence is TGTGCCCTATCCCGGGACAGGGCCGGGGAGCTGTTTTTT. Encoded protein: CALSRDRAGELFF.

The chain has TRBV6-1 and TRBJ2-3; 8 nucleotides line up with TRBD2. The CDR3 has 17 amino acids. The germline gives CDR1 MNHNS, CDR2 SASEGT. Losses at the gene ends were 4 bases for V and 0 bases for J; bases not matched to a gene: 9. The CDR3 region has the DNA TGTGCCAGCAGTGGAGAGAGCGGGGGCTTGAGCACAGATACGCAGTATTTT. Its translation: CASSGESGGLSTDTQYF.

The genes are TRBV4-1 and TRBJ1-6; 7 nucleotides align to TRBD1. Germline loops: CDR1 MGHRA, CDR2 YSYEKL. The CDR3 length is 15 residues. V dropped 1 base and J dropped 7; count of bases not matched to a gene: 4. The CDR3 protein is CASSQGGQRNSPLHF. In DNA form, the CDR3 reads TGCGCCAGCAGCCAAGGGGGACAGAGAAATTCACCCCTCCACTTT.

This chain links TRBV19 with TRBJ2-7; 8 nucleotides line up with TRBD1. The CDR3 extends over 14 amino acids. CDR1 is LNHDA and CDR2 is SQIVND in the germline V gene (reference sequence). Trimming took 4 bases from V and 4 from J; bases not matched to a gene: 6. The CDR3 is CASSTGGGLYEQYF. DNA of the CDR3: TGTGCCAGTAGTACAGGGGGCGGACTATACGAGCAGTACTTC. Using reference TRBV19 and TRBJ2-7 for the parts outside the CDR3, the full variable domain is DGGITQSPKYLFRKEGQNVTLSCEQNLNHDAMYWYRQDPGQGLRLIYYSQIVNDFQKGDIAEGYSVSREKKESFPLTVTSAQKNPTAFYLCASSTGGGLYEQYFGPGTRLTVT.

The CDR3 coding sequence is TGTGCCTGGAGTGTGGCAGAAGATACGCAGTATTTT. Amino acid sequence: CAWSVAEDTQYF. This chain uses TRBV30 with TRBJ2-3, with no clear D. The CDR3 has 12 residues. V was cut by 0 bases and J by 5 bases, with 6 bases left in between. Germline V lookup: CDR1 GTSNPN, CDR2 SVGIG (reference sequence).

This clone has a single count. The rearrangement uses TRBV7-8 and TRBJ1-1; a possible D gene is TRBD1 (5 bases). This CDR3 region has 15 residues. The ends were cut back, 5 bases at V and 1 base at J, with 14 bases in the middle. CDR1 and CDR2 (germline): SGHVS, FQNEAQ. The CDR3 reads CASSPDIGANTEAFF. CDR3 nucleotides: TGTGCCAGCAGCCCAGACATAGGGGCGAACACTGAAGCTTTCTTT.

This chain links TRBV6-4 with TRBJ2-3, with D possibly being TRBD1 (6 bases). CDR1 and CDR2 from the germline V gene are MRHNA and SNTAGT. The CDR3 is 13 amino acids. Trimming left V 6 bases short and J 2 bases short, with 9 bases between. CDR3 loop: CASSRGHTDTQYF. The CDR3 coding sequence is TGTGCCAGCAGCAGGGGCCACACAGATACGCAGTATTTT.

The rearrangement uses TRBV10-3 and TRBJ2-3; 9 nucleotides align to TRBD2. The CDR3 contains 12 residues. CDR1 is ENHRY and CDR2 is SYGVKD in the germline V gene. The V gene end was trimmed by 10 bases and the J gene end by 9 bases; junction bases not matched to a gene: 8. The CDR3 loop reads CATAGGPWTQYF. CDR3 sequence (DNA): TGTGCCACAGCGGGGGGCCCATGGACGCAGTATTTT.

The chain carries TRBV11-3 and TRBJ2-3; 12 positions match TRBD2. Per germline, CDR1 SGHNT and CDR2 YENEEA. After removal of 5 bases from V and 0 bases from J, the junction contained 3 bases not matched to a gene. The CDR3 loop spans 16 amino acids. The CDR3 sequence: CASSDGLAGSTDTQYF. CDR3 DNA: TGTGCCAGCAGCGACGGACTAGCGGGGAGCACAGATACGCAGTATTTT.

The chain has TRBV27 and TRBJ1-4; D is unclear. V was clipped by 4 bases and J by 4 bases, with 7 bases between them. CDR1 and CDR2 from the germline V gene are MNHEY and SMNVEV (reference sequence). The CDR3 covers 13 residues. The CDR3 spells CASSSRDNEKLFF. CDR3 sequence (DNA): TGTGCCAGCAGTTCGCGGGATAATGAAAAACTGTTTTTT. Looking up the rest from reference TRBV27 and TRBJ1-4 gives the full variable domain: EAQVTQNPRYLITVTGKKLTVTCSQNMNHEYMSWYRQDPGLGLRQIYYSMNVEVTDKGDVPEGYKVSRKEKRNFPLILESPSPNQTSLYFCASSSRDNEKLFFGSGTQLSVL.

This chain connects TRBV12-3 or TRBV12-4 to TRBJ1-2; D call uncertain. Trimming removed 4 bases at V and 5 bases at J, with 11 bases between. The CDR3 consists of 13 residues. The CDR3 DNA follows: TGTGCCAGCAGTTCACCCAGTTTATATGGCTACACCTTC. Translation gives CASSSPSLYGYTF.

The rearrangement uses TRBV10-3 and TRBJ1-5; possibly TRBD1 for D (6 bases). This CDR3 has 14 residues. From germline, CDR1 is ENHRY and CDR2 SYGVKD. Trimming left V 5 bases short and J 5 bases short, with 13 bases between. The CDR3 region has the DNA TGTGCCATCAGTCGGGACACCCGTTATCAGCCCCAGCATTTT. Amino acid sequence: CAISRDTRYQPQHF.

J is TRBJ1-2 and V is TRBV10-3, with no clear D. The germline gives CDR1 ENHRY, CDR2 SYGVKD. Trimming took off 4 bases at V and 4 bases at J, with 13 bases between the two ends. This CDR3 contains 14 residues. CDR3 bases: TGTGCCATCAGTGCAGTCCTAGGCACCTATGGCTACACCTTC. It yields the protein CAISAVLGTYGYTF.

The chain uses TRBV5-1 and TRBJ2-3; 10 nucleotides agree with TRBD2. Germline V gene sequence: CDR1 SGHRS, CDR2 YFSETQ. This CDR3 contains 17 residues. After removal of 4 bases from V and 3 bases from J, the junction contained 11 bases not matched to a gene. CDR3 bases: TGCGCCAGCAGCCTAGAGGCTAGCGGGGGAGGTACAGATACGCAGTATTTT. Protein sequence: CASSLEASGGGTDTQYF.